The 6 T cell receptor beta chains below come from one sample, sequenced in a study of cytomegalovirus exposure and HLA in healthy donors. TCRdb's copy holds only in-frame clones and misses some; the assay was immunoSEQ multiplex PCR. The sample holds around 200,000 clones, 88% seen once. Sequencing used PBMCs. These receptors were obtained from a woman aged 18-29 years in good health and CMV-seronegative.

The chain has TRBV11-2 and TRBJ2-3; a weak D match, TRBD1 (5 bases). This CDR3 contains 13 residues. The germline CDR1 and CDR2 sequences are SGHAT and FQNNGV. V was pared by 8 bases and J by 6 bases, with 15 bases between. CDR3 region: CASAKQAEDTQYF. The CDR3 nucleotides read TGTGCCAGCGCCAAACAGGCGGAGGATACGCAGTATTTT.

This chain joins TRBV27 and TRBJ2-7; TRBD2 matches at 9 bases. The CDR3 has 15 amino acids. J lost 6 bases, V lost 2 bases, and 8 bases had no gene match. CDR1 is MNHEY and CDR2 is SMNVEV in the germline V gene (reference sequence). The CDR3 reads CASSLASGTTSEQYF. CDR3 coding DNA: TGTGCCAGCAGTTTAGCTAGCGGGACTACGAGCGAGCAGTACTTC.

The chain couples TRBV4-1 to TRBJ2-2, with TRBD2 matching over 12 bases. The CDR3 totals 17 residues. Germline V gene sequence: CDR1 MGHRA, CDR2 YSYEKL. J lost 5 bases, V lost 0 bases, and 4 bases had no gene match. The CDR3 loop is CASSQDRLAGATGELFF. CDR3 DNA: TGCGCCAGCAGCCAAGATCGACTAGCGGGGGCTACCGGGGAGCTGTTTTTT.

This chain joins TRBV18 and TRBJ2-7, with TRBD1 matching over 8 bases. After removal of 3 bases from V and 6 bases from J, the junction contained 4 bases not matched to a gene. The CDR3 consists of 13 residues. Germline CDR1 and CDR2: KGHSH and LQKENI. CDR3 sequence: CASSPLDRAEQYF. The CDR3 region has the DNA TGTGCCAGCTCACCCTTGGACAGGGCCGAGCAGTACTTC.

The chain employs TRBV19 and TRBJ2-1; D is ambiguous. The V gene lost 5 bases and the J gene lost 7 bases, with 12 bases spanning the gap. Per germline, CDR1 LNHDA and CDR2 SQIVND (reference sequence). CDR3 length: 13 amino acids. CDR3 protein: CASSPRLINEQFF. For the CDR3, the DNA is TGTGCCAGTAGTCCCCGACTCATTAATGAGCAGTTCTTC.

CDR3 DNA: TGTGCCACCAGCAGAGACCCCTACAGGGCCTACAATGAGCAGTTCTTC. Residues: CATSRDPYRAYNEQFF. The genes are TRBV15 and TRBJ2-1; maybe TRBD1 (6 bases). The germline V gene has CDR1 LNHNV and CDR2 YYDKDF (reference sequence). This CDR3 comprises 16 residues. V shed 0 bases and J shed 2 bases, with 11 bases lying between them.